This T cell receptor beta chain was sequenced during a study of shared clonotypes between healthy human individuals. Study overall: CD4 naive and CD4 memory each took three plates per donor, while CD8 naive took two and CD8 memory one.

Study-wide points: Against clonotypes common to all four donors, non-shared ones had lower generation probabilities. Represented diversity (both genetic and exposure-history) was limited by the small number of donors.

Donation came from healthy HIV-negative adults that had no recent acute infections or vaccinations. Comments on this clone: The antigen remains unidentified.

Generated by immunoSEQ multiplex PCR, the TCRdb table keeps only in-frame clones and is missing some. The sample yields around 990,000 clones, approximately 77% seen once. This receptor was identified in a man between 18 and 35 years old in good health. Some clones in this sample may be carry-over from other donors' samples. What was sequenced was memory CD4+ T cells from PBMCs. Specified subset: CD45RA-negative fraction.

The CDR3, as DNA: TGTGCCAGTAGTATGCGGGCCGGGACAGGGGGTATCTATGGCTACACCTTC. This encodes CASSMRAGTGGIYGYTF. The J gene is TRBJ1-2, the V gene TRBV19; TRBD1 matches at 11 bases. Trimming took 3 bases from V and 4 from J; bases not matched to a gene: 10. The CDR3 consists of 17 residues. Germline lookup yields CDR1 LNHDA and CDR2 SQIVND (reference sequence).